This T cell receptor (beta chain) was recorded in a study of shared clonotypes between healthy human individuals. V shed 6 bases and J shed 2 bases, with 7 bases lying between them. The CDR3 sequence is 12 residues long. Per germline, CDR1 SGDLS and CDR2 YYNGEE. TCRdb keeps only in-frame clones here, not all; method: immunoSEQ multiplex PCR. The data contain 300,000 to 400,000 clones, around 67% of them seen just once; the ten biggest clones take up under 11%. The sample consisted of memory CD4+ T cells sorted from blood. Subset defined: CD45RA-negative fraction. V and J are TRBV9 and TRBJ2-3, with D unresolved. The clonotype originates from a man aged 25 to 45 in good health. The CDR3 DNA is TGTGCCAGCAACCCGTTCACAGATACGCAGTATTTT. It encodes CASNPFTDTQYF.